This TCR beta chain was captured by sequencing in a study of blood T cell repertoires in COVID-19. Per the original data handling: Using reference gene primer amplification, nucleated cell counts were estimated. Assay: immunoSEQ multiplex PCR; the TCRdb copy retains only in-frame clones and omits some. V and J calls and clone size are as listed in that table; D and trimming were resolved from the DNA. This sample carries under 200,000 clones, about 87% of them seen once, and the ten largest clones take less than 0.7%. Followed over time, Seattle patients had been enrolled while infection was active. This clone was recorded only once. This receptor was obtained from a man aged 60 to 75 with COVID-19, enrolled during active disease. The source material was peripheral blood.

CDR3 sequence: CASSLSQGVRTGELFF. The CDR3 nucleotides are TGTGCCAGCAGCTTATCACAGGGGGTCCGTACCGGGGAGCTGTTTTTT. The chain recombines TRBV11-2 with TRBJ2-2; TRBD1 matches 8 bases. There are 16 residues in the CDR3. CDR1 is SGHAT and CDR2 is FQNNGV in the germline V gene. J gave up 5 bases and V 2 bases, and 7 bases lay outside the gene matches. Supplemented by reference TRBV11-2 and TRBJ2-2, the full variable domain reads EAGVAQSPRYKIIEKRQSVAFWCNPISGHATLYWYQQILGQGPKLLIQFQNNGVVDDSQLPKDRFSAERLKGVDSTLKIQPAKLEDSAVYLCASSLSQGVRTGELFFGEGSRLTVL.